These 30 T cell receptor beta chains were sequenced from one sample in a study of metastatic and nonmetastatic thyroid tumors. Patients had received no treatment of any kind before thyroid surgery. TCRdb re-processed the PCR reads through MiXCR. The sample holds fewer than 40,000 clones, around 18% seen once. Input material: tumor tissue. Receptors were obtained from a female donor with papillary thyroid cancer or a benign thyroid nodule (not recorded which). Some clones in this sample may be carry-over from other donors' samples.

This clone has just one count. The CDR3: CASSPRGRSETQYF. Here the CDR3 DNA reads TGTGCCAGCAGTCCCAGGGGGCGATCTGAGACCCAGTACTTC. The V gene is TRBV12-3 or TRBV12-4, the J gene TRBJ2-5, with 8 bases matching TRBD1. Losses at the gene ends were 5 bases for V and 5 bases for J; bases not matched to a gene: 7. This CDR3 region has 14 residues.

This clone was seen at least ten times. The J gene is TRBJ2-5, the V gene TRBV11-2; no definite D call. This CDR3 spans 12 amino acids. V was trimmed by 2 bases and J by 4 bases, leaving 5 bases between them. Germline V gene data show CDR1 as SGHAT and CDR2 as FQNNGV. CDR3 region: CASSLFSETQYF. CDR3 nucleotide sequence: TGTGCCAGCAGCTTATTCTCAGAGACCCAGTACTTC.

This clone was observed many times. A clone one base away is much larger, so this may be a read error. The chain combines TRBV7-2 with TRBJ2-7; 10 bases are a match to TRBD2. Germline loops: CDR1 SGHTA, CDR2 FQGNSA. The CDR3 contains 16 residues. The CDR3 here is CASSLASTSGLYEQHF. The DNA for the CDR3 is TGTGCCAGCAGCTTAGCCTCGACTAGCGGGCTCTACGAGCAGCACTTC.

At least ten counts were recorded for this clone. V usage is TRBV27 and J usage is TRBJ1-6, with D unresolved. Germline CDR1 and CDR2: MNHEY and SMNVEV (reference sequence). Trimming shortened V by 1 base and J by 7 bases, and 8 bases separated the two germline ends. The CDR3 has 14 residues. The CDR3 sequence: CASSLLPGNSPLHF. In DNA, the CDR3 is TGTGCCAGCAGTTTATTGCCGGGAAATTCACCCCTCCACTTT.

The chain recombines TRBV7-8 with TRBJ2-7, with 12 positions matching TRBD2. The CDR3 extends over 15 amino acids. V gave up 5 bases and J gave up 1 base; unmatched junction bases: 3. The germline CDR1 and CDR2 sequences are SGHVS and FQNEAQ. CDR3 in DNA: TGTGCCAGCAGCCCTGGACTAGCGGGGTCCTACGAGCAGTACTTC. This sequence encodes CASSPGLAGSYEQYF.

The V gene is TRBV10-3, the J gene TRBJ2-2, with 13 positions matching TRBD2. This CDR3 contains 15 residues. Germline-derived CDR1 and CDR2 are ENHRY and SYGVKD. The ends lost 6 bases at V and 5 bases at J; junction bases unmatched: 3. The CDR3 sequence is CAIRGLAGVTGELFF. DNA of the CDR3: TGTGCCATCAGAGGACTAGCGGGAGTTACCGGGGAGCTGTTTTTT.

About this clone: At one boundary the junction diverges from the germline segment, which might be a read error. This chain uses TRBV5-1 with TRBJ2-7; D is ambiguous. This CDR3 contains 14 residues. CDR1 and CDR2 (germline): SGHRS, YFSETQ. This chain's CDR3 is CASSYAHDTYEQYF. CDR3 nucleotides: TGCGCCAGCAGCTACGCCCATGACACATACGAGCAGTACTTT.

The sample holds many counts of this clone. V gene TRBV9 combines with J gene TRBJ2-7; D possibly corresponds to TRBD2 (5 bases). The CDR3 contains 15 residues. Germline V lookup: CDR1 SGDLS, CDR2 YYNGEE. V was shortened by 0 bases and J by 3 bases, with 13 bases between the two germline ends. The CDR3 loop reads CASSVGAGSLYEQYF. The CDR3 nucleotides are TGTGCCAGCAGCGTAGGGGCGGGCTCCCTCTACGAGCAGTACTTC.

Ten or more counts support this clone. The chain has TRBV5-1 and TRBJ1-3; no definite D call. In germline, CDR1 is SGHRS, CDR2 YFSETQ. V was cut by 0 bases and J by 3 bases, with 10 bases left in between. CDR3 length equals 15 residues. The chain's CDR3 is CASSLGAALGNTIYF. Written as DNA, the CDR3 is TGCGCCAGCAGCTTGGGGGCGGCTCTTGGAAACACCATATATTTT.

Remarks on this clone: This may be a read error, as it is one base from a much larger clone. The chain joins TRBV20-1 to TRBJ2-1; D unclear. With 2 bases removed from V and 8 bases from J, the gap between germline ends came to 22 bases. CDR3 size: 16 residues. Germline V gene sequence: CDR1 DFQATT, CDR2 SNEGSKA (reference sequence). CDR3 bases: TGCAGTGCTAGAACTGGGTGGGGTTTAGTGGGGTATGAGCAGTTCTTC. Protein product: CSARTGWGLVGYEQFF.

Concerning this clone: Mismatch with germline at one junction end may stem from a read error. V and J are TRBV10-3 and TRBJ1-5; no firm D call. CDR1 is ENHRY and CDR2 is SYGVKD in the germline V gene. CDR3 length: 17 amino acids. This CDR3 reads CAIIEYSGFYSNQLQHF. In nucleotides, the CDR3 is TGTGCCATCATTGAGTATTCGGGGTTTTATAGCAATCAGCTCCAGCATTTT.

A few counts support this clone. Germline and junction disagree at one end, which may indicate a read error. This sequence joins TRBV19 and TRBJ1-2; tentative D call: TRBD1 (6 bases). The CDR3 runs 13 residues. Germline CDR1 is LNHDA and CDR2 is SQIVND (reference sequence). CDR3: CASSIYRDYVYTF. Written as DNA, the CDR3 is TGTGCCAGTAGTATCTACAGGGACTATGTCTACACCTTC.

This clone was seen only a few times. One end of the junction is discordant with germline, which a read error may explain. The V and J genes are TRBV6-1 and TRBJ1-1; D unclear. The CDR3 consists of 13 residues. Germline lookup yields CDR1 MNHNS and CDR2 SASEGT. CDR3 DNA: TGTGCCAGCACAGTCGACCCTTTGACTGAAGCTTCCTTT. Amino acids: CASTVDPLTEASF.

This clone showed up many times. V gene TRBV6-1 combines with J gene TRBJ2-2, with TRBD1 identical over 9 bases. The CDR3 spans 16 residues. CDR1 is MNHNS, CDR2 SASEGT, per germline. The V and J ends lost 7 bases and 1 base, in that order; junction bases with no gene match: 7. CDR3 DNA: TGTGCCAGCACCTCCGCGGGACAGGGGAACACCGGGGAGCTGTTTTTT. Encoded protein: CASTSAGQGNTGELFF.

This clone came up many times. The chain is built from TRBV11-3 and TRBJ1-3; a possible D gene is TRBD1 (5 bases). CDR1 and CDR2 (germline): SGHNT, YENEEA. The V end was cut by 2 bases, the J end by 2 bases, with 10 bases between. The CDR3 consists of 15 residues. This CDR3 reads CASSLTGLPGNTIYF. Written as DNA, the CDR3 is TGTGCCAGCAGCTTAACGGGGCTCCCTGGAAACACCATATATTTT.

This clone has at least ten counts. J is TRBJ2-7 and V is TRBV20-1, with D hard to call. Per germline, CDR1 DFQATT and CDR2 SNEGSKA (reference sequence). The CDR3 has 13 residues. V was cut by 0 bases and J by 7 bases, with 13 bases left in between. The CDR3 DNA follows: TGCAGTGCTAGAGATGGTGGGCTAACTGAGCAGTACTTC. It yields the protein CSARDGGLTEQYF.

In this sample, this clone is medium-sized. Here the CDR3 DNA reads TGTGCCAGCACCAACGGGGGGGCTCAGCCCCAGCATTTT. This codes for CASTNGGAQPQHF. The rearrangement links TRBV6-1 to TRBJ1-5, with D perhaps matching TRBD1 (6 bases). CDR3 length: 13 amino acids. V lost 7 bases to trimming and J lost 6 bases, with 13 bases between them. Looked up from germline, CDR1 is MNHNS and CDR2 is SASEGT.

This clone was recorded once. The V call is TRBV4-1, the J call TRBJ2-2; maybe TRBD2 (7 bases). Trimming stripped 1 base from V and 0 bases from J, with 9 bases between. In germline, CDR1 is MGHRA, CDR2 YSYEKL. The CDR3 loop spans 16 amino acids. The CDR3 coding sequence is TGCGCCAGCAGCCAAGGGGGGGGCTCGAACACCGGGGAGCTGTTTTTT. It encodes CASSQGGGSNTGELFF.

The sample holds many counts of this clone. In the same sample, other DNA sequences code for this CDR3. The chain's CDR3 is CSARERASYNSPLHF. The CDR3 DNA follows: TGCAGTGCTAGAGAACGAGCGTCCTATAATTCACCCCTCCACTTT. The genes are TRBV20-1 and TRBJ1-6; D gene ambiguous. The germline V gene encodes CDR1 DFQATT and CDR2 SNEGSKA (reference sequence). Between the trimmed V and J ends, which lost 0 bases and 1 base, there was a span of 7 bases. CDR3 size: 15 residues.

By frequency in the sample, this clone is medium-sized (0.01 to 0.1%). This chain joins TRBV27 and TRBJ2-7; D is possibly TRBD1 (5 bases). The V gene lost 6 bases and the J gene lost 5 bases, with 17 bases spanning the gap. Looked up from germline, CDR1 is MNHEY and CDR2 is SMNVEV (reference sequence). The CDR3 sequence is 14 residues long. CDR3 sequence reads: CASSPSPTENEQYF. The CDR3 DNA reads TGTGCCAGCAGCCCTTCCCCGACAGAAAACGAGCAGTACTTC.

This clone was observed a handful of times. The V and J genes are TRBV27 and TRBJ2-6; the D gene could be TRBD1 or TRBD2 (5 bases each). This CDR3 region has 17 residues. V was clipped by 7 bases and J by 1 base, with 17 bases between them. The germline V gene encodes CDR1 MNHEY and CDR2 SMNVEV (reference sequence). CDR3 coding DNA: TGTGCCAGCACCACGTGGGGGTGGTGTTCTGGGGCCAACGTCCTGACTTTC. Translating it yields CASTTWGWCSGANVLTF.

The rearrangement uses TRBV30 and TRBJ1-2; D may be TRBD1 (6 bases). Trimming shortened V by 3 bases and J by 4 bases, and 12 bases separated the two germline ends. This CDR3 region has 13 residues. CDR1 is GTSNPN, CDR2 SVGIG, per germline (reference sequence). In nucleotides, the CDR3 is TGTGCCTGGAGGCAGGACAGCCGCTATGGCTACACCTTC. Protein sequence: CAWRQDSRYGYTF.

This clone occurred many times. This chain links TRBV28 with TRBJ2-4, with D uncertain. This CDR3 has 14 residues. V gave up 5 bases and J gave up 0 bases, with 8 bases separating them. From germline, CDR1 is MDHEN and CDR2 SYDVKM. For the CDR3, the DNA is TGTGCCAGCAGTCCCGCACTAGCCAAAAACATTCAGTACTTC. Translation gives CASSPALAKNIQYF.

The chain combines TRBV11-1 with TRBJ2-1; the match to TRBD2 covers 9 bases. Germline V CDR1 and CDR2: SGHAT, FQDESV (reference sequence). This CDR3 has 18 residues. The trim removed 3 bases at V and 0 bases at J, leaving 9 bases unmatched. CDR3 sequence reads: CASSFGVSGGCSYNEQFF. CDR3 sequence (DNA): TGTGCCAGCAGCTTCGGAGTTAGCGGGGGATGCTCCTACAATGAGCAGTTCTTC.

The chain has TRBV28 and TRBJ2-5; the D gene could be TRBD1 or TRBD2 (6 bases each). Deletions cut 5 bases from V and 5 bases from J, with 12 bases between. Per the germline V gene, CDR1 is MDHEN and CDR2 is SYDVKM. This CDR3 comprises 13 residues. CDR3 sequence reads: CASSEGGWETQYF. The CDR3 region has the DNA TGTGCCAGCAGTGAGGGGGGCTGGGAGACCCAGTACTTC.

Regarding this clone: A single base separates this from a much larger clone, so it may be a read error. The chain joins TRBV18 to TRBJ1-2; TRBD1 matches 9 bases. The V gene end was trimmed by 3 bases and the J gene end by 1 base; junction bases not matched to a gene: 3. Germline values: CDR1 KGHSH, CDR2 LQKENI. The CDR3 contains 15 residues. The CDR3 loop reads CASSPTGGCNYGYTF. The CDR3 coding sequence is TGTGCCAGCTCACCGACAGGGGGTTGTAACTATGGCTACACCTTC.

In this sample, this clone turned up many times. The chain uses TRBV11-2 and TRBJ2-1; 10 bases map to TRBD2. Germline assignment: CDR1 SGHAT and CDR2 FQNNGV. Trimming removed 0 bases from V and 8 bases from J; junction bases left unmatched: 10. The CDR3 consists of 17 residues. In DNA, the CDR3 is TGTGCCAGCAGCTTAGATGGAGGGCTAGCGGGAGTGCATGAGCAGTTCTTC. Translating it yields CASSLDGGLAGVHEQFF.

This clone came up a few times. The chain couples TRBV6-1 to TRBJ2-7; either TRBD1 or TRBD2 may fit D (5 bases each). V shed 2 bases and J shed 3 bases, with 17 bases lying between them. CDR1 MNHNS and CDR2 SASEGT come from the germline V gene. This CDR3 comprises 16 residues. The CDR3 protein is CASSEPPGTVLYEQYF. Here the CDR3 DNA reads TGTGCCAGCAGTGAACCCCCCGGGACGGTACTCTACGAGCAGTACTTC.

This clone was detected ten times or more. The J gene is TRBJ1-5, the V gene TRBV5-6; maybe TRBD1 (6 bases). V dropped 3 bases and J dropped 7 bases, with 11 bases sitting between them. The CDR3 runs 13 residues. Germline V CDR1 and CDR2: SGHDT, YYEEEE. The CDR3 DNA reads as TGTGCCAGCAGCTACCTACAGGGCCAGCCCCAGCATTTT. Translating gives CASSYLQGQPQHF.

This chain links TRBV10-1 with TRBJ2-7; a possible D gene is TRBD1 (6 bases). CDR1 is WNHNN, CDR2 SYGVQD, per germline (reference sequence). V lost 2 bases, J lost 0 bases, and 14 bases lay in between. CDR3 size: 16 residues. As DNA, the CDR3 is TGCGCCAGCAGTGAGCTCGGGGCAGGGGACTCCTACGAGCAGTACTTC. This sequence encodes CASSELGAGDSYEQYF.